A single TCR beta chain is shown here with its context. Its antigen remains unidentified. A read error may produce the germline difference seen at one junction end. This entry is derived from a study of patients and donors after allogeneic stem cell transplantation (dated by TCRdb to the early 2020s). Receptor libraries were prepared by RT-PCR. Sequencing was carried out with a NextSeq 550. TCRdb's own reprocessing of the public reads used fastp at Q25 and MiXCR and kept productive beta chains. Rows matching on CDR3 protein sequence are summarized as one entry with the most common DNA and genes. The table for this sample lists some 150,000 distinct CDR3 sequences; over 35% of them were counted only once. The ten biggest clones cover 50% of the sample. The sequencing sample was made of blood, either unsorted or a sorted T cell fraction (not recorded which). The clonotype was recovered from a human donor who was either an allogeneic HSCT recipient or a stem cell or donor lymphocyte infusion donor (not recorded which). It is not recorded whose cells these are; they may come from a transplant donor.

The DNA reads TGCGCCAGCAGCTTGGATCCGGGGGGGACCCAAAAGACCCAGTACTTC. Its product reads: CASSLDPGGTQKTQYF. Recombination linked TRBV5-1 to TRBJ2-5, with TRBD2 matching 8 junction bases. Its CDR3 holds 16 amino acids, cysteine through phenylalanine. Only the CDR3 portion is preserved as DNA: 48 bases, with reading frame beginning at the first base. The germline V gene provides CDR1 SGHRS and CDR2 YFSETQ.